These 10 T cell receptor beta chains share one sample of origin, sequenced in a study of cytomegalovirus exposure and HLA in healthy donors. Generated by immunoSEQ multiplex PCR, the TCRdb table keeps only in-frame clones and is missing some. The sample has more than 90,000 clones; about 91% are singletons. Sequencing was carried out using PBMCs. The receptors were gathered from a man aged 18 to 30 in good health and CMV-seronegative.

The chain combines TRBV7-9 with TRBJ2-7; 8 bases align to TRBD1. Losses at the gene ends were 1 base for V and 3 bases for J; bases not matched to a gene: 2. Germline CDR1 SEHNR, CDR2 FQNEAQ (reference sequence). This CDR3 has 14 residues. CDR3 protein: CASSLVTGGYEQYF. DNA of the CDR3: TGTGCCAGCAGCTTAGTTACAGGGGGCTACGAGCAGTACTTC.

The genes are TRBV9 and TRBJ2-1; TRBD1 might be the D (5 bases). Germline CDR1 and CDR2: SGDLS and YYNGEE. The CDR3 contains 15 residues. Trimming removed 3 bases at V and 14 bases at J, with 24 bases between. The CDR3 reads CASSASQGYQETEFF. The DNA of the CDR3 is TGTGCCAGCAGCGCCAGCCAGGGTTATCAAGAAACTGAGTTCTTC.

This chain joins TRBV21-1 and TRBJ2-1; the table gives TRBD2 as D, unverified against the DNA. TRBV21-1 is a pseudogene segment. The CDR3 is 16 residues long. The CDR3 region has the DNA TGTGCCAGCAGCGAAGAACGGGGTCGAGGTAACAATGAGCAGTTCTTC. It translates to CASSEERGRGNNEQFF.

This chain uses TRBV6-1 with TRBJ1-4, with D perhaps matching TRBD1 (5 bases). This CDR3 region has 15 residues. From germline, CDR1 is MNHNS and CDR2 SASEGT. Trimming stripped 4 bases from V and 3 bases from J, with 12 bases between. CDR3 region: CASSASRVANEKLFF. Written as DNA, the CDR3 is TGTGCCAGCAGTGCGAGCAGGGTGGCTAATGAAAAACTGTTTTTT.

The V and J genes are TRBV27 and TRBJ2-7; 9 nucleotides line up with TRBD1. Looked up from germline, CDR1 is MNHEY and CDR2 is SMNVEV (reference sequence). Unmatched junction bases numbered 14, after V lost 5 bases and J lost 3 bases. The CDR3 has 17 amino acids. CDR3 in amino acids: CASSRDLHRDRVYEQYF. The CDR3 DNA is TGTGCCAGCAGTCGAGACCTTCACCGGGACAGGGTCTACGAGCAGTACTTC.

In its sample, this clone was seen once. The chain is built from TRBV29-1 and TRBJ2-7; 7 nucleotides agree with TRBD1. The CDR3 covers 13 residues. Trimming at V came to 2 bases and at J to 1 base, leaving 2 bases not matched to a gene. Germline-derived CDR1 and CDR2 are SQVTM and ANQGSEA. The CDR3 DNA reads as TGCAGCGTTGAAAACAGGGGTTCCTACGAGCAGTACTTC. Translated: CSVENRGSYEQYF.

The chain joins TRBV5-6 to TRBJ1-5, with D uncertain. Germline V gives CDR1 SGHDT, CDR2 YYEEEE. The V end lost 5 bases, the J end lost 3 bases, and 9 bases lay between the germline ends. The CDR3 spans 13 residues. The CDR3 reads CASSPGLNQPQHF. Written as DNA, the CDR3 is TGTGCCAGCAGTCCCGGACTCAATCAGCCCCAGCATTTT.

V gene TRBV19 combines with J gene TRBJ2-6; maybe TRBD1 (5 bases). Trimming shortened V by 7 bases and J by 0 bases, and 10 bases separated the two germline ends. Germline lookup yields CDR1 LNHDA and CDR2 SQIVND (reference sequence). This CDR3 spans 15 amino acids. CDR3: CASMGHRSGANVLTF. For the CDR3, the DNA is TGTGCCAGTATGGGGCATCGCTCTGGGGCCAACGTCCTGACTTTC.

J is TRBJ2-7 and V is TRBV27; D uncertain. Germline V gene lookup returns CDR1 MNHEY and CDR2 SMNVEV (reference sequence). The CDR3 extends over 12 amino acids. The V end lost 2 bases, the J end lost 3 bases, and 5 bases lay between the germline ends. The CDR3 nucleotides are TGTGCCAGCAGTTTAATCCGCTACGAGCAGTACTTC. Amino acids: CASSLIRYEQYF.

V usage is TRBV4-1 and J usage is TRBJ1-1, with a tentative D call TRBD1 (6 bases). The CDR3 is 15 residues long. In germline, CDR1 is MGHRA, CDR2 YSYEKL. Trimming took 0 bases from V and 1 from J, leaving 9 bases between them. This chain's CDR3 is CASSQDPTGNTEAFF. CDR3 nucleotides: TGCGCCAGCAGCCAAGACCCGACAGGGAACACTGAAGCTTTCTTT.